These 21 T cell receptor beta chains were all obtained from the same sample, sequenced in a study of T cells in tuberculosis. Time point specified: new active TB diagnosis, blood taken before or within 7 days of starting treatment. Generated by immunoSEQ multiplex PCR, the TCRdb table keeps only in-frame clones and is missing some. The sample holds approximately 34,000 clones, about 91% seen once. This specimen consisted of PBMCs, obtained at tuberculosis diagnosis. These receptors all stem from an adult with tuberculosis.

The rearrangement joins TRBV15 to TRBJ2-3, with TRBD2 matching 9 bases. Looked up from germline, CDR1 is LNHNV and CDR2 is YYDKDF (reference sequence). Germline trimming cut 1 base from V and 6 bases from J; bases unmatched to any gene: 11. The CDR3 is 17 amino acids. The CDR3 bases are TGTGCCACCAGCAGAGGAGGGGCGGGGGGGCTGAAGGATACGCAGTATTTT. Translated, it gives CATSRGGAGGLKDTQYF.

The chain couples TRBV27 to TRBJ1-6, with TRBD1 matching over 7 bases. CDR3 length equals 15 residues. The V and J ends lost 3 bases and 9 bases, in that order; junction bases with no gene match: 8. Germline V gene sequence: CDR1 MNHEY, CDR2 SMNVEV (reference sequence). CDR3 protein: CASSFRQGSGSPLHF. The CDR3 DNA reads TGTGCCAGCAGTTTCCGACAGGGTAGCGGTTCACCCCTCCACTTT.

The chain joins TRBV4-2 to TRBJ2-3, with no clear D. CDR1 is LGHNA, CDR2 YNFKEQ, per germline. With 3 bases removed from V and 0 bases from J, the gap between germline ends came to 10 bases. The CDR3 runs 15 residues. The CDR3: CASSQPGSSTDTQYF. The CDR3 nucleotides are TGTGCCAGCAGCCAGCCGGGTTCTAGCACAGATACGCAGTATTTT.

This chain links TRBV10-1 with TRBJ2-3, with 9 bases lining up with TRBD2. The CDR3 loop spans 15 amino acids. J gave up 4 bases and V 3 bases, and 5 bases lay outside the gene matches. CDR1 WNHNN and CDR2 SYGVQD come from the germline V gene (reference sequence). The CDR3 DNA reads TGCGCCAGCAGTGAAGGGACTAGCCTCTCAGATACGCAGTATTTT. Translating it yields CASSEGTSLSDTQYF.

About this clone itself: One end of the junction fails to match germline, which may point to a read error. The V and J genes are TRBV4-1 and TRBJ2-3; the D gene is possibly TRBD2 (5 bases). Looked up from germline, CDR1 is MGHRA and CDR2 is YSYEKL. This CDR3 spans 13 amino acids. Here the CDR3 reads CASSQEPLGDPAF. CDR3 nucleotides: TGCGCCAGCAGCCAAGAACCCCTCGGGGATCCTGCCTTT.

This clone was recorded only once. The chain combines TRBV11-3 with TRBJ2-3; D unresolved. V was cut by 1 base and J by 0 bases, with 5 bases left in between. This CDR3 comprises 14 residues. Germline V gene sequence: CDR1 SGHNT, CDR2 YENEEA. CDR3 DNA: TGTGCCAGCAGCTTAGGTCTAAGCACAGATACGCAGTATTTT. As protein: CASSLGLSTDTQYF.

The chain links TRBV30 to TRBJ2-6, with D hard to call. This CDR3 contains 14 residues. Germline loops: CDR1 GTSNPN, CDR2 SVGIG (reference sequence). V was pared by 0 bases and J by 7 bases, with 10 bases between. The CDR3 nucleotides are TGTGCCTGGAGTGTAGTAGGCGGCGCCAACGTCCTGACTTTC. This codes for CAWSVVGGANVLTF.

V gene TRBV5-1 combines with J gene TRBJ2-3; TRBD1 is a possible D gene (6 bases). Trimming cost V 1 base and J 1 base, with 10 bases left between them. The V gene's germline CDR1 is SGHRS and CDR2 YFSETQ. This CDR3 contains 15 residues. This chain's CDR3 is CASSLQQGGTDTQYF. The CDR3 nucleotides are TGCGCCAGCAGCTTGCAACAGGGAGGCACAGATACGCAGTATTTT.

This clone has only one observation. The V and J genes are TRBV5-1 and TRBJ1-6; unclear D gene. Trimming took off 4 bases at V and 8 bases at J, with 10 bases between the two ends. Germline CDR1 reads SGHRS; CDR2 reads YFSETQ. CDR3 size: 13 residues. CDR3 in amino acids: CASSLNTDSPLHF. The CDR3 region has the DNA TGCGCCAGCAGCCTTAACACCGATTCACCCCTCCACTTT.

This clone was seen a single time. The V gene is TRBV4-3, the J gene TRBJ1-3; 10 nucleotides line up with TRBD1. The CDR3 has 18 residues. J gave up 1 base and V 2 bases, and 8 bases lay outside the gene matches. Germline V CDR1 and CDR2: LGHNA, YSLEER. The chain's CDR3 is CASSQSPTGGLSGNTIYF. The CDR3 DNA sequence: TGCGCCAGCAGCCAATCCCCGACAGGGGGCTTATCTGGAAACACCATATATTTT.

V is TRBV27 and J is TRBJ1-2; 7 nucleotides align to TRBD1. The CDR3 totals 14 residues. CDR1 MNHEY and CDR2 SMNVEV come from the germline V gene (reference sequence). Trimming took 1 base from V and 8 from J; bases not matched to a gene: 7. The CDR3 DNA follows: TGTGCCAGCAGTTTATTGAAGGGGGCGGGCGGCTACACCTTC. It is translated as CASSLLKGAGGYTF.

This sequence joins TRBV11-2 and TRBJ1-5; a weak D match, TRBD1 (6 bases). Germline V gene lookup returns CDR1 SGHAT and CDR2 FQNNGV. The V end was cut by 3 bases, the J end by 7 bases, with 13 bases between. The CDR3 is 14 amino acids. The CDR3 sequence: CASSLGGQRQPQHF. The CDR3 DNA reads as TGTGCCAGCAGCTTGGGGGGGCAGAGACAGCCCCAGCATTTT.

This chain connects TRBV5-6 to TRBJ2-6, with D maybe TRBD1 (6 bases). CDR3 length equals 15 residues. The V gene's germline CDR1 is SGHDT and CDR2 YYEEEE. V lost 4 bases, J lost 2 bases, and 10 bases lay in between. The CDR3, as DNA: TGTGCCAGCAGCCTACAGGGAGCTGGGGCCAACGTCCTGACTTTC. Translated: CASSLQGAGANVLTF.

The rearrangement joins TRBV15 to TRBJ1-2; the D gene is possibly TRBD1 (6 bases). The length of the CDR3 is 15 residues. Trimming left V 0 bases short and J 8 bases short, with 16 bases between. Germline CDR1 is LNHNV and CDR2 is YYDKDF (reference sequence). The CDR3 region is CATSRDFGGARGYTF. The CDR3 nucleotides are TGTGCCACCAGCAGAGATTTCGGGGGGGCGCGGGGCTACACCTTC.

V and J are TRBV4-3 and TRBJ2-7; D perhaps matches TRBD2 (6 bases). The CDR3 sequence is 14 residues long. V lost 0 bases and J 10 bases, leaving 16 bases between the germline ends. In germline, CDR1 is LGHNA, CDR2 YSLEER. The CDR3 here is CASSQDRRGLGQYF. In DNA, the CDR3 is TGCGCCAGCAGCCAAGATCGGAGGGGTTTAGGTCAGTACTTC.

Relative to its sample, this clone is medium-sized. The chain employs TRBV9 and TRBJ1-2, with TRBD1 matching 7 bases. V was clipped by 4 bases and J by 8 bases; unmatched bases: 14. Germline V gene lookup returns CDR1 SGDLS and CDR2 YYNGEE. The CDR3 length is 15 residues. CDR3 region: CASSPARTGGWGYTF. The CDR3 bases are TGTGCCAGCAGCCCGGCCCGGACAGGAGGATGGGGCTACACCTTC.

The chain is built from TRBV10-1 and TRBJ1-2, with D uncertain. Trimming removed 5 bases at V and 1 base at J, with 8 bases between. Germline V gives CDR1 WNHNN, CDR2 SYGVQD (reference sequence). This CDR3 comprises 13 residues. The CDR3 nucleotides are TGCGCCAGCAGTCCCGACATTAACTATGGCTACACCTTC. As protein: CASSPDINYGYTF.

This chain links TRBV11-3 with TRBJ2-2, with 8 positions matching TRBD1. Germline CDR1 SGHNT, CDR2 YENEEA. With V trimmed by 8 bases and J by 4 bases, 6 bases remained unmatched. The CDR3 spans 14 residues. The CDR3 region has the DNA TGTGCCAGCTCCGGACAGGGTGCCACCGGGGAGCTGTTTTTT. Its translation: CASSGQGATGELFF.

This clone was observed once. V and J are TRBV10-2 and TRBJ1-2; D is possibly TRBD1 (6 bases). CDR1 and CDR2 from the germline V gene are WSHSY and SAAADI. The length of the CDR3 is 14 residues. The V gene lost 6 bases and the J gene lost 6 bases, with 17 bases spanning the gap. DNA of the CDR3: TGCGCCAGCAGGTCACAGGGTCCCGAGGATGGCTACACCTTC. It translates to CASRSQGPEDGYTF.

This chain uses TRBV18 with TRBJ2-5; 7 nucleotides agree with TRBD1. This CDR3 comprises 14 residues. V lost 3 bases to trimming and J lost 3 bases; unmatched junction nucleotides: 4. Germline loops: CDR1 KGHSH, CDR2 LQKENI. The CDR3 here is CASSPRQGKETQYF. DNA of the CDR3: TGTGCCAGCTCACCGCGACAGGGTAAAGAGACCCAGTACTTC.

The chain has TRBV28 and TRBJ1-1, with TRBD1 as a possible D gene (6 bases). In germline, CDR1 is MDHEN, CDR2 SYDVKM. The CDR3 spans 15 residues. The V gene lost 6 bases and the J gene lost 0 bases, with 14 bases spanning the gap. The DNA for the CDR3 is TGTGCCAGCAGCCATAACAGGGCCATGAACACTGAAGCTTTCTTT. Translated, it gives CASSHNRAMNTEAFF.